The 15 T cell receptor beta chains listed next were all sequenced from one sample in a study of shared clonotypes between healthy human individuals (dated by TCRdb to 2018 to 2020). CD8 naive samples were obtained by positive selection for CCR7 among CD45RO-negative cells, yielding a CD45RA+CCR7+ population from which TemRA cells were excluded. Receptors were amplified or captured by the immunoSEQ multiplex PCR assay. TCRdb re-hosts the immuneACCESS table, in-frame sequences only. Its copies lack some clones; in the studies checked, an unresolved V gene accounts for under half of them, and the cause for the rest is not known. A total of about 590,000 clones appear in this sample, roughly 95% of them only once. 0.11% of the sample rests with the top ten. The material sequenced was naive CD8+ T cells sorted from blood. This specimen's cell subset or site label, per the study, means: CD45RA+CCR7+. These receptors were collected from a woman between 25 and 40 years old in good health.

This rearrangement joins TRBV29-1 to TRBJ2-7, with 10 bases lining up with TRBD2. With 1 base clipped from V and 1 base from J, the junction kept 7 bases outside the gene matches. The CDR3 is made up of 16 amino acids. CDR1 is SQVTM and CDR2 is ANQGSEA in the germline V gene. Here the CDR3 DNA reads TGCAGCGTTGAAGTGGCTAGCGGGAGCGTATCCTACGAGCAGTACTTC. Protein: CSVEVASGSVSYEQYF.

V and J are TRBV7-3 and TRBJ2-5, with TRBD2 as a possible D gene (5 bases). The CDR3 is 16 amino acids. Germline CDR1 is SGHTA and CDR2 is FQGTGA. The V and J ends lost 5 bases and 5 bases respectively, with 21 bases between them. Here the CDR3 DNA reads TGTGCCAGCAGCCTCTGGAGCCTCTATCGCGGGGAGACCCAGTACTTC. Amino acids: CASSLWSLYRGETQYF. Complete variable domain (other parts from reference TRBV7-3 and TRBJ2-5): GAGVSQTPSNKVTEKGKYVELRCDPISGHTALYWYRQSLGQGPEFLIYFQGTGAADDSGLPNDRFFAVRPEGSVSTLKIQRTERGDSAVYLCASSLWSLYRGETQYFGPGTRLLVL.

In DNA, the CDR3 is TGTGCCAGTCGGACATCCGTCACAGATACGCAGTATTTT. Its protein is CASRTSVTDTQYF. The V gene is TRBV27, the J gene TRBJ2-3; possibly TRBD1 for D (5 bases). The CDR3 runs 13 residues. Trimming cost V 9 bases and J 2 bases, with 12 bases left between them. The germline V gene has CDR1 MNHEY and CDR2 SMNVEV (reference sequence).

This chain uses TRBV19 with TRBJ2-7, with TRBD1 matching 7 bases. Germline V gives CDR1 LNHDA, CDR2 SQIVND (reference sequence). J gave up 4 bases and V 3 bases, and 9 bases lay outside the gene matches. The CDR3 runs 15 residues. The CDR3 nucleotides are TGTGCCAGTAGTATGGGACAGAACCCTGAATACGAGCAGTACTTC. It translates to CASSMGQNPEYEQYF.

This chain joins TRBV7-9 and TRBJ1-1; D is possibly TRBD1 (6 bases). V was clipped by 5 bases and J by 3 bases, with 13 bases between them. The CDR3 has 14 amino acids. Per germline, CDR1 SEHNR and CDR2 FQNEAQ (reference sequence). The CDR3 spells CASSQVAGDTEAFF. CDR3 coding DNA: TGTGCCAGCAGCCAGGTGGCAGGGGACACTGAAGCTTTCTTT. The variable domain in full, completed from reference TRBV7-9 and TRBJ1-1, reads DTGVSQNPRHKITKRGQNVTFRCDPISEHNRLYWYRQTLGQGPEFLTYFQNEAQLEKSRLLSDRFSAERPKGSFSTLEIQRTEQGDSAMYLCASSQVAGDTEAFFGQGTRLTVV.

Points on this clone: The CDR3 carries no conserved terminal phenylalanine or tryptophan, so it likely arises from a read error. The DNA is left out, because the CDR3 cannot be placed on it with certainty; the CDR3 is given as TCRdb lists it. The CDR3 sequence is CARSRTRA. V is TRBV5-3 and J is TRBJ1-3; the table names TRBD1, a call not compared with the DNA. TRBV5-3 is identified as an open reading frame with a role that is uncertain. Including both end residues, the CDR3 is 8 amino acids long.

The rearrangement joins TRBV29-1 to TRBJ2-7, with 9 bases fitting TRBD2. The ends lost 6 bases at V and 7 bases at J; junction bases unmatched: 7. There are 12 residues in the CDR3. CDR1 and CDR2 from the germline V gene are SQVTM and ANQGSEA. CDR3 sequence (DNA): TGCAGCGTCCCCGGTACTAGCGGGGAGCAGTACTTC. This encodes CSVPGTSGEQYF.

This chain links TRBV27 with TRBJ2-4, with 9 bases matching TRBD1. Trimming at V came to 6 bases and at J to 10 bases, leaving 10 bases not matched to a gene. Germline V gene lookup returns CDR1 MNHEY and CDR2 SMNVEV (reference sequence). The CDR3 has 14 residues. CDR3 loop: CASRQGTGYGIQYF. The CDR3 bases are TGTGCCAGCAGGCAGGGGACAGGGTACGGGATTCAGTACTTC.

V usage is TRBV13 and J usage is TRBJ2-3; 8 nucleotides match TRBD2. Trimming at V came to 0 bases and at J to 5 bases, leaving 7 bases not matched to a gene. The CDR3 is made up of 16 amino acids. Germline loops: CDR1 PRHDT, CDR2 FYEKMQ (reference sequence). The CDR3 DNA is TGTGCCAGCAGCTTAGGATACGGGAGGGAGGTAGATACGCAGTATTTT. This gives the protein CASSLGYGREVDTQYF.

The J gene is TRBJ2-7, the V gene TRBV13, with D hard to call. The germline V gene has CDR1 PRHDT and CDR2 FYEKMQ (reference sequence). V gave up 3 bases and J gave up 0 bases, with 15 bases separating them. The CDR3 consists of 16 residues. CDR3 coding DNA: TGTGCCAGCAGCTTTGGTAGAGCGTTGAGCTCCTACGAGCAGTACTTC. Translated: CASSFGRALSSYEQYF. The variable domain in full, with the rest retrieved from reference TRBV13 and TRBJ2-7, is AAGVIQSPRHLIKEKRETATLKCYPIPRHDTVYWYQQGPGQDPQFLISFYEKMQSDKGSIPDRFSAQQFSDYHSELNMSSLELGDSALYFCASSFGRALSSYEQYFGPGTRLTVT.

V gene TRBV27 combines with J gene TRBJ1-2, with D possibly TRBD1 on 5 matching bases. This CDR3 comprises 17 residues. V was pared by 5 bases and J by 5 bases, with 24 bases between. Germline V gene sequence: CDR1 MNHEY, CDR2 SMNVEV (reference sequence). The CDR3 is CASSPQGRGWGSYGYTF. The CDR3 DNA is TGTGCCAGCAGTCCCCAGGGTCGGGGTTGGGGCTCATATGGCTACACCTTC.

J is TRBJ1-4 and V is TRBV28, with TRBD1 as a possible D gene (6 bases). Germline V gene lookup returns CDR1 MDHEN and CDR2 SYDVKM. The V gene lost 6 bases and the J gene lost 11 bases, with 19 bases spanning the gap. The length of the CDR3 is 14 residues. CDR3 amino acids: CASSPTRTDGKLFF. The CDR3 region has the DNA TGTGCCAGCAGCCCTACCCGGACAGACGGTAAACTGTTTTTT. The entire variable domain, with the rest obtained from reference TRBV28 and TRBJ1-4, is as follows: DVKVTQSSRYLVKRTGEKVFLECVQDMDHENMFWYRQDPGLGLRLIYFSYDVKMKEKGDIPEGYSVSREKKERFSLILESASTNQTSMYLCASSPTRTDGKLFFGSGTQLSVL.

The chain is built from TRBV12-5 and TRBJ2-5, with TRBD1 matching 8 bases. The junction had 7 bases not matched to a gene; V was cut back by 1 base and J by 3 bases. Per germline, CDR1 LGHNT and CDR2 FRNRAP. The CDR3 runs to 16 residues. CDR3 residues: CASGLAGQGLKETQYF. The CDR3 region has the DNA TGTGCTAGTGGTTTGGCCGGACAGGGCCTTAAAGAGACCCAGTACTTC. Drawing the rest from reference TRBV12-5 and TRBJ2-5, the complete variable domain is DARVTQTPRHKVTEMGQEVTMRCQPILGHNTVFWYRQTMMQGLELLAYFRNRAPLDDSGMPKDRFSAEMPDATLATLKIQPSEPRDSAVYFCASGLAGQGLKETQYFGPGTRLLVL.

V and J are TRBV28 and TRBJ2-1; 9 bases line up with TRBD2. Germline V CDR1 and CDR2: MDHEN, SYDVKM. J gave up 0 bases and V 6 bases, and 3 bases lay outside the gene matches. This CDR3 is built from 15 residues. The CDR3 DNA follows: TGTGCCAGCAGGATTAGCGGGAGCTCCTACAATGAGCAGTTCTTC. As protein: CASRISGSSYNEQFF.

The rearrangement joins TRBV5-4 to TRBJ2-7; D tentatively fits TRBD1 or TRBD2 (6 bases each). Trimming left V 4 bases short and J 2 bases short, with 19 bases between. The CDR3 is made up of 16 amino acids. Germline assignment: CDR1 SGHNT and CDR2 YYREEE (reference sequence). CDR3: CASSPGLEGGTYEQYF. Here the CDR3 DNA reads TGTGCCAGCAGCCCGGGCCTGGAGGGGGGTACCTACGAGCAGTACTTC.